This section outlines one T cell receptor beta chain sequence together with its context. This specimen belongs to a study of blood T cell repertoires in COVID-19. V gave up 6 bases and J gave up 2 bases, with 10 bases separating them. This CDR3 region has 12 residues. CDR1 is SQVTM and CDR2 is ANQGSEA in the germline V gene. Recovered Cohort 3 donors showed two negative PCRs, clearance, or symptom resolution. Clones were read by immunoSEQ multiplex PCR, and TCRdb kept only the in-frame ones, dropping some. Of hundreds of thousands of clones listed, approximately 84% are singletons. The sequenced sample was PBMCs or T cells enriched from blood (not recorded which). This receptor was identified in a man in his thirties or forties who had recovered from COVID-19. The V and J genes are TRBV29-1 and TRBJ1-2, with D maybe TRBD1 (5 bases). The CDR3 DNA follows: TGCAGCGTCGCGACAGAGAACTATGGCTACACCTTC. This gives the protein CSVATENYGYTF. Looking up the rest from reference TRBV29-1 and TRBJ1-2 gives the full variable domain: SAVISQKPSRDICQRGTSLTIQCQVDSQVTMMFWYRQQPGQSLTLIATANQGSEATYESGFVIDKFPISRPNLTFSTLTVSNMSPEDSSIYLCSVATENYGYTFGSGTRLTVV.